This is a list of T cell receptor beta chains from one sample in a study of blood T cell repertoires in COVID-19. Produced via immunoSEQ multiplex PCR; TCRdb's table is partial and in-frame only. This table has a few hundred thousand clones, around four fifths appearing once. Sequencing was performed on peripheral blood. The receptor source for this set is a woman aged 45-65 years with active or convalescent COVID-19. The CDR3 runs from the conserved cysteine through the conserved F or W. A D gene is named only where the DNA matches it firmly. Clone size is shown for a subset of rows, as once, few, many or a class of expanded clone.

TGCGCCAGCAGCCCTGTGGGGTCGGGGAGCGAGGTCAAAAACATTCAGTACTTC	CASSPVGSGSEVKNIQYF	NA	TRBV5-1	TRBJ2-4	NA
TGTGCCAGCAGCTTACCGGGACAGGGACATGGCTACACCTTC	CASSLPGQGHGYTF	NA	TRBV7-8	TRBJ1-2	TRBD1
TGTGCCAGCAGTTTGGAGGCGGGAGACAATCAGCCCCAGCATTTT	CASSLEAGDNQPQHF	NA	TRBV27	TRBJ1-5	NA
TGTGCCAGTAGTAGGACACCCTCAACTAATGAAAAACTGTTTTTT	CASSRTPSTNEKLFF	NA	TRBV19	TRBJ1-4	NA
TGTGCCAGCAGCCCAGGAAGACAGGGCTCCTACAATGAGCAGTTCTTC	CASSPGRQGSYNEQFF	NA	TRBV5-4	TRBJ2-1	TRBD1
TGTGCCAGCAGTTTTGTTCGTTCGGTTAATAATGAGCAGTTCTTC	CASSFVRSVNNEQFF	once	TRBV27	TRBJ2-1	NA
TGCAGCGTCCTTACAGGGGAGAATGAAAAACTGTTTTTT	CSVLTGENEKLFF	NA	TRBV29-1	TRBJ1-4	TRBD1
TGTGCCAGCAGCGCCGGGACAGGGGTTTTTGCTGGGGCCAACGTCCTGACTTTC	CASSAGTGVFAGANVLTF	NA	TRBV13	TRBJ2-6	TRBD1
TGTGCCTCAAAAGGGGGCGAAGGGGCCAACGTCCTGACTTTC	CASKGGEGANVLTF	NA	TRBV10-3	TRBJ2-6	TRBD1
TGTGCCAGCAGCCCAGGGGCTGGGGCCAAAAACATTCAGTACTTC	CASSPGAGAKNIQYF	NA	TRBV7-8	TRBJ2-4	NA
TGTGCCAGCAGCCAAGTGGACGGGGCGCAGTATTTT	CASSQVDGAQYF	NA	TRBV14	TRBJ2-3	NA
TGCGCCAGCGGGACATTCCCTAGCGGGAGGGCCGATGACAATGAGCAGTTCTTC	CASGTFPSGRADDNEQFF	NA	TRBV5-1	TRBJ2-1	TRBD2
TGTGCCAGCAGCCAGGGACTAGCGGGAGATCGGAACATTCAGTACTTC	CASSQGLAGDRNIQYF	NA	TRBV7-2	TRBJ2-4	TRBD2
TGTGCCAGCAGCTCACAGGGAGGGAAGGGCACAGATACGCAGTATTTT	CASSSQGGKGTDTQYF	NA	TRBV3-1/TRBV3-2	TRBJ2-3	NA
TGTGCCAGCAGCGACCATACCAGGGGGCCCTATGGCTACACCTTC	CASSDHTRGPYGYTF	NA	TRBV7-2	TRBJ1-2	TRBD1
TGTGCCAGCAGCCTAGCACAGGGAATGAACACTGAAGCTTTCTTT	CASSLAQGMNTEAFF	NA	TRBV7-9	TRBJ1-1	NA
TGTGCCAGCAGCTTGATGGCAGGGGATGAAAAACTGTTTTTT	CASSLMAGDEKLFF	NA	TRBV5-4	TRBJ1-4	NA
TGTGCCACCAGCAGATCGTTACAGTTAGCTAACTATGGCTACACCTTC	CATSRSLQLANYGYTF	NA	TRBV15	TRBJ1-2	NA
TGTGCCAGCTCTCAGGAACAGGGAATTGGAGGCTACACCTTC	CASSQEQGIGGYTF	NA	TRBV18	TRBJ1-2	NA
TGTGCCTGGAGGTCGGGGAACACTGAAGCTTTCTTT	CAWRSGNTEAFF	NA	TRBV30	TRBJ1-1	NA
TGTGCCAGCAGCAAAGGTGAGGACAGGAAGAAATACGAGCAGTACTTC	CASSKGEDRKKYEQYF	NA	TRBV21-1	TRBJ2-7	NA
TGTGCCAGCAGTGAAGCAGGAGGGGGCGCGGACTATGGCTACACCTTC	CASSEAGGGADYGYTF	NA	TRBV2	TRBJ1-2	TRBD1
TGTGCCAGCAGTTTATCCCCGGGACTTCGGATCTACAATGAGCAGTTCTTC	CASSLSPGLRIYNEQFF	NA	TRBV27	TRBJ2-1	NA
TGTGCCAGCAGCTCTGCGGTTGCTTCCTACAATGAGCAGTTCTTC	CASSSAVASYNEQFF	NA	TRBV7-2	TRBJ2-1	NA
TGTGCCAGCACCGCAGGTTTCAATCAGCCCCAGCATTTT	CASTAGFNQPQHF	NA	TRBV6-5	TRBJ1-5	NA
TGTGCCAGTAGTAAGGGGGGGGATCAGCCCCAGCATTTT	CASSKGGDQPQHF	NA	TRBV19	TRBJ1-5	NA
TGTGCCAGCGCGGAGGAATCTAACTATGGCTACACCTTC	CASAEESNYGYTF	NA	TRBV3-1/TRBV3-2	TRBJ1-2	NA
TGCGCCAGCAGCCCGGGACAGGGTGTTAAGATGTTGACTGAAGCTTTCTTT	CASSPGQGVKMLTEAFF	NA	TRBV5-1	TRBJ1-1	TRBD1
TGTGCCAGCTCACCACGCGCCTCTCGGGCGGGGAATGAGCAGTTCTTC	CASSPRASRAGNEQFF	NA	TRBV18	TRBJ2-1	NA
TGTGCCAGTAGTGGACCGGGATACTATGGCTACACCTTC	CASSGPGYYGYTF	NA	TRBV19	TRBJ1-2	NA
TGTGCCAGCAGCTTAAGCGGGAGTGCACGAACTGAGCAGTTCTTC	CASSLSGSARTEQFF	NA	TRBV11-3	TRBJ2-1	TRBD2
TGCGCCAGCAGCTACCGGGATGACACTGAAGCTTTCTTT	CASSYRDDTEAFF	NA	TRBV5-1	TRBJ1-1	NA
TGTGCCAGCAGCAAAAGGAAGACAGGGGAGAAAGAGCAGTTCTTC	CASSKRKTGEKEQFF	NA	TRBV5-6	TRBJ2-1	TRBD1
TGTGCCAGCAGCTTTGCCCCGGGGGGGGCTAGCCACGAGCAGTACTTC	CASSFAPGGASHEQYF	once	TRBV11-2	TRBJ2-7	TRBD2
TGCAGCGTAGGACAGGTGGGCTACACCTTC	CSVGQVGYTF	once	TRBV29-1	TRBJ1-2	TRBD1
TGTGCCAGCAGTTTCGGGACAGGGAAGGGTTCACCCCTCCACTTT	CASSFGTGKGSPLHF	NA	TRBV6-5	TRBJ1-6	TRBD1
TGTGCCAGCAGCTCGACGGGGCAGGGGAAGGCCTACGAGCAGTACTTC	CASSSTGQGKAYEQYF	NA	TRBV11-2	TRBJ2-7	NA
TGTGCCAGCAGCCAATGGGAGATGGCGTACGAGCAGTACTTC	CASSQWEMAYEQYF	NA	TRBV3-1/TRBV3-2	TRBJ2-7	NA
TGTGCCAGCAGTGCGAAGGGCCGAAGGGGAACTGAAGCTTTCTTT	CASSAKGRRGTEAFF	NA	TRBV28	TRBJ1-1	NA